This TCR beta chain was recovered during a study of blood T cell repertoires in COVID-19. Study details: PBMCs, B-cell-depleted T cells, or T cells provided the cDNA or gDNA that made up the material.

The study drew participants aged roughly 18 to 95 years from about two dozen US areas. Trimming at V came to 6 bases and at J to 1 base, leaving 8 bases not matched to a gene. Per germline, CDR1 MNHEY and CDR2 SMNVEV (reference sequence). The CDR3 contains 16 residues. In the original processing: Scientists estimated how many nucleated cells there were by amplifying reference gene primers. This table comes from immunoSEQ multiplex PCR, and its TCRdb copy is limited to in-frame clones, with some not included. The DNA gave D and trimming, while V, J and clone size come from that table. The data hold nearly 250,000 clones, with roughly 85% observed a single time.

The sequenced sample was PBMCs or T cells enriched from blood (not recorded which). This chain connects TRBV27 to TRBJ1-1; 10 bases align to TRBD1. The receptor was derived from a woman aged 50 to 60 with acute COVID-19. The CDR3 loop reads CASRNYGTGENTEAFF. The CDR3 DNA sequence: TGTGCCAGCAGAAATTACGGGACAGGGGAGAACACTGAAGCTTTCTTT.